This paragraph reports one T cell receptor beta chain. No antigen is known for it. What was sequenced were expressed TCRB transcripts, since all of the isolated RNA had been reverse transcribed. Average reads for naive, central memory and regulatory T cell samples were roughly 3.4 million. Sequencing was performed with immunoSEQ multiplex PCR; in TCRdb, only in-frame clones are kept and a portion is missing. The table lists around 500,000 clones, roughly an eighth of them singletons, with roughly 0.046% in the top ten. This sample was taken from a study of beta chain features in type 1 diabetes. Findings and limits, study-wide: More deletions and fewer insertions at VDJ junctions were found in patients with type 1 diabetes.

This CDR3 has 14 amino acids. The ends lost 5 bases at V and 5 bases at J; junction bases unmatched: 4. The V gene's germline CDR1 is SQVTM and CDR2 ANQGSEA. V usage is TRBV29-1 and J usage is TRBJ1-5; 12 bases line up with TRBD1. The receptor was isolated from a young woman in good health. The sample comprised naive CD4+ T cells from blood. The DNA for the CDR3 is TGCAGCGTTTCTGGGACAGGGGGCGATCAGCCCCAGCATTTT. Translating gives CSVSGTGGDQPQHF.